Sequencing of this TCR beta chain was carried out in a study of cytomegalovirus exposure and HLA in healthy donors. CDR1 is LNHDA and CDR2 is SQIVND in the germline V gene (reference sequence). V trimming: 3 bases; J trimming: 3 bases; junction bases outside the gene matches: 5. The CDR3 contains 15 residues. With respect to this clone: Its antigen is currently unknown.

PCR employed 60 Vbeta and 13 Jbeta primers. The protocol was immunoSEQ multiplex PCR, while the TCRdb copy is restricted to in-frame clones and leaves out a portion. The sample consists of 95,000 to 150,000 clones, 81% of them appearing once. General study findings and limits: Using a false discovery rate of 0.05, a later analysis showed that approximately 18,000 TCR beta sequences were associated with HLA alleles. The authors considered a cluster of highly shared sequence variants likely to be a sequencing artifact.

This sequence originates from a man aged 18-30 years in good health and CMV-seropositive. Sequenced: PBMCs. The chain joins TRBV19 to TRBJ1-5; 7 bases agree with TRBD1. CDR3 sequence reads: CASSMRDSPNQPQHF. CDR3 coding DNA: TGTGCCAGTAGTATGCGGGACAGCCCCAATCAGCCCCAGCATTTT.